This paragraph reports one T cell receptor beta chain. These data are taken from a study of control samples from healthy donors and cancer patients. Method: immunoSEQ multiplex PCR; TCRdb's copy keeps in-frame clones and lacks some. Among 150,000 to 200,000 clones listed, around 87% were seen once. The germline V gene has CDR1 SGDLS and CDR2 YYNGEE. Trimming removed 4 bases from V and 6 bases from J, with 19 bases in between. The CDR3 loop spans 15 amino acids. This clonotype was obtained from a woman aged 45-60 years in good health. The chain couples TRBV9 to TRBJ1-2, with D perhaps TRBD1 (5 bases). Source material: blood. The CDR3 region is CASSPQTGGSDGYTF. DNA of the CDR3: TGTGCCAGCAGCCCACAGACGGGGGGGTCGGATGGCTACACCTTC. Variable domain in full (rest from reference TRBV9 and TRBJ1-2): DSGVTQTPKHLITATGQRVTLRCSPRSGDLSVYWYQQSLDQGLQFLIQYYNGEERAKGNILERFSAQQFPDLHSELNLSSLELGDSALYFCASSPQTGGSDGYTFGSGTRLTVV.